This is a list of T cell receptor beta chains from one sample in a study of cytomegalovirus exposure and HLA in healthy donors. Data came from immunoSEQ multiplex PCR; TCRdb stores just in-frame clones and leaves some out. This sample has approximately 150,000 clones, with roughly 84% found just once. Sequencing was done on a sample of PBMCs. The source is a man aged 30-40 years in good health and CMV-seronegative. Both conserved end residues are part of each CDR3. The order of the fields is D gene, J gene, clone size, V gene, CDR3 DNA, CDR3 protein. The D gene is left open where the match is weak. Only some rows state a clone size, as once, few, many or a class for expanded clones.

D: -
J: TRBJ2-3
size: -
V: TRBV7-2
DNA: TGTGCCAGCAGAAGTGGGACTAGCACAGATACGCAGTATTTT
CDR3: CASRSGTSTDTQYF

D: -
J: TRBJ1-1
size: -
V: TRBV7-2
DNA: TGTGCCAGCAGGCCGCAGGGCCCGAACACTGAAGCTTTCTTT
CDR3: CASRPQGPNTEAFF

D: TRBD1
J: TRBJ2-7
size: -
V: TRBV5-4
DNA: TGTGCCAGCAGCCCCGCCGGGACAGGGCCGGACGAGCAGTACTTC
CDR3: CASSPAGTGPDEQYF

D: -
J: TRBJ2-1
size: -
V: TRBV19
DNA: TGTGCCAGTAGTACAACTAGAGGCTCCTACAATGAGCAGTTCTTC
CDR3: CASSTTRGSYNEQFF

D: -
J: TRBJ2-6
size: -
V: TRBV4-2
DNA: TGTGCCAGCAGTGAGGTATCTGGTGCCAACGTCCTGACTTTC
CDR3: CASSEVSGANVLTF

D: TRBD2
J: TRBJ2-3
size: once
V: TRBV27
DNA: TGTGCCAGCAGTCTACTAGCGGGAGGCTCCACAGATACGCAGTATTTT
CDR3: CASSLLAGGSTDTQYF

D: TRBD2
J: TRBJ2-7
size: -
V: TRBV18
DNA: TGTGCCAAAAGGACTAGCCGGCCGGGCGAGCAGTACTTC
CDR3: CAKRTSRPGEQYF

D: -
J: TRBJ2-1
size: -
V: TRBV18
DNA: TGTGCCAGCTCACTGCGGACAGGAGGGTTCGATGAGCAGTTCTTC
CDR3: CASSLRTGGFDEQFF

D: TRBD2
J: TRBJ2-7
size: -
V: TRBV7-8
DNA: TGTGCCAGCAGCTTAGGGGAGGGCCCCTACGAGCAGTACTTC
CDR3: CASSLGEGPYEQYF

D: -
J: TRBJ2-2
size: -
V: TRBV5-1
DNA: TGCGCCAGCAGCTTGGTAGGGAGCAACACCGGGGAGCTGTTTTTT
CDR3: CASSLVGSNTGELFF

D: TRBD2
J: TRBJ2-1
size: -
V: TRBV2
DNA: TGTGCCAGCAGTGGACCCTCCAAGGCGGGAGACAACCCCAATGAGCAGTTCTTC
CDR3: CASSGPSKAGDNPNEQFF

D: -
J: TRBJ1-1
size: -
V: TRBV29-1
DNA: TGCAGCGTGAACAGGGTTTCTGCTGAAGCTTTCTTT
CDR3: CSVNRVSAEAFF

D: TRBD1
J: TRBJ2-7
size: -
V: TRBV7-9
DNA: TGTGCCAGCAGCCCTGCCGGGACAGGCTACGAGCAGTACTTC
CDR3: CASSPAGTGYEQYF

D: TRBD1
J: TRBJ1-4
size: -
V: TRBV7-9
DNA: TGTGCCAGCAGCCGCGAGGACAGGCCCCGGGGAGCAACTAATGAAAAACTGTTTTTT
CDR3: CASSREDRPRGATNEKLFF

D: TRBD2
J: TRBJ2-5
size: -
V: TRBV19
DNA: TGTGCCAGTAGTATCGGGGGGAGAGAGACCCAGTACTTC
CDR3: CASSIGGRETQYF

D: -
J: TRBJ1-1
size: -
V: TRBV2
DNA: TGTGCCTCCCAGTGGTACACTGAAGCTTTCTTT
CDR3: CASQWYTEAFF

D: -
J: TRBJ1-6
size: -
V: TRBV5-1
DNA: TGCGCCAGCAGCTTGGATGAGGTAGTTAGACCCCTCCACTTT
CDR3: CASSLDEVVRPLHF